The rows below give T cell receptor beta chains drawn from one sample of a study of T cell repertoires in cytomegalovirus infection. For these receptors, no antigen is known. MiXCR, run by TCRdb on the reads, gives a single entry per CDR3 protein. The data contain approximately 990,000 distinct CDR3 sequences, around 30% of them singletons. The specimen comprised cultured CD8+ T cells from PBMCs, sampled from culture after CMV antigen stimulation. These receptors were taken from a human donor in good health (CMV status not recorded). Some clones in this sample may be carry-over from other donors' samples. CDR3s leave out the opening cysteine and the closing phenylalanine or tryptophan. A D gene is named only where the DNA matches it firmly. Only some rows state a clone size, as once, few, many or a class for expanded clones.

D gene	V gene	clone size	J gene	CDR3 protein
-	TRBV10-3	-	TRBJ2-5	AISDSRQLQETQY
-	TRBV6-1	-	TRBJ2-5	ASSSSEGWVQETQY
TRBD2	TRBV15	-	TRBJ2-1	ATSRRGLAGGKIGSYNEQF
-	TRBV7-8	many	TRBJ2-1	ASSLYSGADEQF
TRBD1	TRBV20-1	few	TRBJ1-4	SARSVTGPNEKLF
-	TRBV12-3/TRBV12-4	many	TRBJ1-5	ASSSDISNQPQH
TRBD1	TRBV7-8	medium-sized	TRBJ1-3	ASSLFGTDPGNTIY
TRBD2	TRBV20-1	-	TRBJ2-4	SARGLAGESRNIQY
-	TRBV4-1	-	TRBJ2-7	ASSQGEGAYEQY
-	TRBV15	few	TRBJ2-5	ATSGGRVETQY
TRBD2	TRBV10-3	-	TRBJ2-7	AISEGGGSYEQY
-	TRBV19	few	TRBJ2-2	ASSMRDTGELF
-	TRBV7-6	many	TRBJ2-5	ASSSVGDSLGKTQY
TRBD1	TRBV7-9	few	TRBJ1-4	ASSFPPRTGREDNTSNEKLF
-	TRBV19	-	TRBJ2-1	ASSIGLDEQF
-	TRBV7-6	many	TRBJ2-3	ASSLVAITDTQY
-	TRBV11-3	-	TRBJ2-2	ASSLGLASTRELF
-	TRBV7-9	many	TRBJ2-3	ASSSPPLRGRLTDTQY
-	TRBV11-3	few	TRBJ1-6	ASSFNSGSPLH
-	TRBV6-6	-	TRBJ2-1	ASSYLGGLNEQF
-	TRBV27	many	TRBJ2-1	ASSLSTYNEQF
TRBD1	TRBV13	-	TRBJ2-7	ASSSQPGQGFEQY
-	TRBV12-5	-	TRBJ2-3	ASGLRGGTDTQY
-	TRBV4-1	-	TRBJ1-6	ASSQAGVSPLH
TRBD1	TRBV18	few	TRBJ1-6	ASSPDRGNNSPLH
-	TRBV7-9	many	TRBJ1-4	ASSFRGAPNEKLF